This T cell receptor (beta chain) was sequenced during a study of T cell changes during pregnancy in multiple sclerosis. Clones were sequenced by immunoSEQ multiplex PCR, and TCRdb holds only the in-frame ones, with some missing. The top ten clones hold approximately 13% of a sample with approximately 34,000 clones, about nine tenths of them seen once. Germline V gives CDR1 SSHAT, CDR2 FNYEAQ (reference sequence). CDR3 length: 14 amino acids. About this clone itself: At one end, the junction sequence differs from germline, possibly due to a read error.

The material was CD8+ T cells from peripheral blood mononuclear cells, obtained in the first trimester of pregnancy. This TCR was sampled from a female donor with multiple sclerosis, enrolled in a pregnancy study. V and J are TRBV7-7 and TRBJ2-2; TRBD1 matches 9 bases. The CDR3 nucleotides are TGTGCTAGCAGCCCGGGACAGGGAATCGGGGAGCTGTTTTTT. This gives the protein CASSPGQGIGELFF.